This TCR beta chain is drawn from a study of T cell clonotyping in hematopoietic cell transplantation. Blood collection times were about day -28 and days 30, 100, 180 posttransplant. Study-level points and caveats: Few recipient clonotypes overlapped donors; over 95% were de novo at given depth. Pathologically expanded recipient clonotypes increased progressively from day 30 to day 180 as diversity fell. Higher Inverse Simpson Index values in graft donor and pretransplant recipient predicted broader posttransplant TCR diversity.

V was trimmed by 2 bases and J by 8 bases, leaving 10 bases between them. The V gene's germline CDR1 is SGHRS and CDR2 YFSETQ. CDR3 length: 12 amino acids. Worth noting for this clone: The antigen is undetermined.

The repertoire was sequenced with immunoSEQ multiplex PCR; TCRdb's copy has only in-frame clones and lacks some. The sample includes roughly 9,000 clones, roughly 85% of them seen just once. This chain joins TRBV5-1 and TRBJ1-2, with D possibly being TRBD1 (6 bases). The clonotype was recovered from a female patient younger than 45 who had an allogeneic stem cell transplant, so the T cells may come from the graft donor. Some clones in this sample may be carry-over from other donors' samples. This specimen was PBMCs, taken 180 days after allogeneic stem cell transplant. The CDR3 DNA reads TGCGCCAGCAGCTTACAGGGCCGGGGCTACACCTTC. Translated, it gives CASSLQGRGYTF.